Listed below are T cell receptor beta chains from one sample, sequenced in a study of shared clonotypes between healthy human individuals. Assay used: immunoSEQ multiplex PCR; TCRdb lists only in-frame clones, some missing. The sample has some 1.4 million clones, more than 95% seen once. What was sequenced was naive CD4+ T cells sorted from blood. Every receptor here comes from a man aged 25-45 years in good health. The CDR3 runs from the conserved cysteine through the conserved F or W. The order of the fields is D gene, V gene, clone size, J gene, CDR3 protein, CDR3 DNA. The D gene is left open where the match is weak. Not every row has a clone size; where given, it reads once, few, many or a size class.

-,TRBV4-2,once,TRBJ2-7,CASSQQLSGGGDEQYF,TGTGCCAGCAGCCAACAGTTGAGTGGTGGCGGGGACGAGCAGTACTTC
-,TRBV6-6,-,TRBJ1-1,CASSYSEVGEPEAFF,TGTGCCAGCAGTTACTCAGAGGTCGGGGAGCCTGAAGCTTTCTTT
TRBD2,TRBV11-1,few,TRBJ2-1,CASSLGGGRNEQFF,TGTGCCAGCAGCTTGGGCGGGGGAAGGAATGAGCAGTTCTTC
-,TRBV9,-,TRBJ2-2,CASSPPPSRTGELFF,TGTGCCAGCAGCCCTCCCCCTAGCCGCACCGGGGAGCTGTTTTTT
TRBD1,TRBV6-6,-,TRBJ1-2,CASSTTGDDYGYTF,TGTGCCAGCAGCACGACAGGGGATGACTATGGCTACACCTTC
-,TRBV7-2,-,TRBJ2-1,CASSTHLVAAYNEQFF,TGTGCCAGCAGCACCCACCTCGTGGCGGCTTACAATGAGCAGTTCTTC
TRBD2,TRBV27,-,TRBJ2-1,CASSFLGGYPSNEQFF,TGTGCCAGCAGTTTCCTGGGGGGGTATCCTTCCAATGAGCAGTTCTTC
-,TRBV6-5,-,TRBJ2-7,CASRPGPSYEQYF,TGTGCCAGTCGGCCAGGACCATCCTACGAGCAGTACTTC
-,TRBV19,-,TRBJ2-7,CASSIVQGQPPYEQYF,TGTGCCAGTAGTATAGTACAGGGACAACCCCCCTACGAGCAGTACTTC
-,TRBV5-1,-,TRBJ2-1,CASSLLVGTTYNEQFF,TGCGCCAGCAGCTTGCTCGTTGGGACAACCTACAATGAGCAGTTCTTC
-,TRBV5-1,-,TRBJ2-3,CASSAGPSTDTQYF,TGCGCCAGCAGCGCGGGACCGAGCACAGATACGCAGTATTTT
-,TRBV27,-,TRBJ2-1,CASSFWGDEQFF,TGTGCCAGCAGTTTCTGGGGGGATGAGCAGTTCTTC
-,TRBV21-1,-,TRBJ1-5,CASSARRGVFQPQHF,TGTGCCAGCAGCGCGCGAAGAGGAGTGTTTCAGCCCCAGCATTTT
-,TRBV5-4,-,TRBJ2-7,CASSRDGLRAYEQYF,TGTGCCAGCAGCAGGGACGGGTTGAGGGCCTACGAGCAGTACTTC
-,TRBV30,-,TRBJ1-2,CAWSVPWIDSRPDYGYTF,TGTGCCTGGAGTGTACCATGGATTGACAGCCGACCTGACTATGGCTACACCTTC
-,TRBV6-6,-,TRBJ2-7,CASSSGVYYEQYF,TGTGCCAGCAGCTCAGGGGTTTACTACGAGCAGTACTTC
-,TRBV6-1,-,TRBJ1-3,CASSVPVTPGNTIYF,TGTGCCAGCAGTGTTCCGGTGACCCCTGGAAACACCATATATTTT
-,TRBV10-3,-,TRBJ2-7,CAISETRERVYEQYF,TGTGCCATCAGTGAGACCCGGGAGCGGGTCTACGAGCAGTACTTC
-,TRBV4-2,-,TRBJ2-5,CASSQDRQTQETQYF,TGTGCCAGCAGCCAAGATAGACAGACACAAGAGACCCAGTACTTC
-,TRBV5-6,-,TRBJ1-1,CASSRRHTEAFF,TGTGCCAGCAGCCGGCGACACACTGAAGCTTTCTTT
-,TRBV6-4,-,TRBJ2-2,CASSATSGATGELFF,TGTGCCAGCAGTGCGACCTCGGGGGCTACCGGGGAGCTGTTTTTT
TRBD1,TRBV7-9,once,TRBJ1-2,CASSTGGIQEVRYGYTF,TGTGCCAGCAGCACAGGGGGGATACAGGAGGTTCGCTATGGCTACACCTTC